The 21 T cell receptor beta chains given below trace back to one sample, sequenced in a study of T cells after yellow fever vaccination (dated by TCRdb to about 2019). The library was prepared using 5' RACE. The instrument was an Illumina NovaSeq 6000. TCRdb applied fastp at Q25 and MiXCR to the public reads, then kept only in-frame beta chains. For every CDR3 protein sequence, its rows merge into one entry that carries the most common genes and DNA. The sample contains under 350,000 distinct CDR3 sequences, roughly 3.9% of them found a single time. Around 23% of the sample belongs to the ten largest clones. This specimen's treatment or condition label, interpreted: live attenuated yellow fever vaccine strain. Specimen: PBMCs, collected 5 days after the yellow fever booster vaccination. All receptors derive from a man aged 18-30 years who received the YFV17D yellow fever vaccine.

The rearrangement links TRBV20-1 to TRBJ1-1; 8 positions agree with TRBD1. The CDR3 extends over 12 amino acids. Trimming took 1 base from V and 6 from J; bases not matched to a gene: 1. Germline V gene data show CDR1 as DFQATT and CDR2 as SNEGSKA (reference sequence). CDR3 DNA sequence: TGCAGTGCTAGAGCACAGGGGGCTGAAGCTTTCTTT. Protein: CSARAQGAEAFF.

This clonotype was seen a few times. V usage is TRBV7-8 and J usage is TRBJ2-4, with 12 nucleotides matching TRBD1. The germline V gene encodes CDR1 SGHVS and CDR2 FQNEAQ. The CDR3 is made up of 14 amino acids. Unmatched junction bases numbered 3, after V lost 5 bases and J lost 7 bases. CDR3 in DNA: TGTGCCAGCAGCCCGGGACAGGGGGCCAACATTCAGTACTTC. Encoded protein: CASSPGQGANIQYF.

The genes are TRBV19 and TRBJ1-2; 7 bases agree with TRBD1. The J segment lost 4 bases and the V segment lost 6 bases, leaving 11 bases of the junction unmatched. The CDR3 has 15 amino acids. Germline V gives CDR1 LNHDA, CDR2 SQIVND (reference sequence). CDR3 in DNA: TGTGCCAGTAGGAGCCGGGACAGCCGTTTCTATGGCTACACCTTC. Translating gives CASRSRDSRFYGYTF.

This clonotype came up a few times. The V call is TRBV7-2, the J call TRBJ1-3, with D possibly matching TRBD1 (5 bases). The V gene lost 5 bases and the J gene lost 0 bases, with 14 bases spanning the gap. This CDR3 region has 16 residues. The germline V gene encodes CDR1 SGHTA and CDR2 FQGNSA. CDR3 protein: CASSAWTPSSGNTIYF. CDR3 sequence (DNA): TGTGCCAGCAGCGCTTGGACACCCAGCTCTGGAAACACCATATATTTT.

The chain has TRBV12-3 or TRBV12-4 and TRBJ2-7, with unresolved D. The CDR3 has 14 amino acids. V shed 2 bases and J shed 0 bases, with 8 bases lying between them. The CDR3: CASSLNPRSYEQYF. Written as DNA, the CDR3 is TGTGCCAGCAGTTTAAACCCCCGCTCCTACGAGCAGTACTTC.

In this sample, this clonotype turned up many times. This chain links TRBV5-1 with TRBJ2-3; TRBD1 aligns across 8 bases. Germline CDR1 reads SGHRS; CDR2 reads YFSETQ. The CDR3 runs 13 residues. Trimming cost V 3 bases and J 5 bases; bases outside gene matches: 2. The CDR3: CASSSTGVDTQYF. The CDR3 DNA reads as TGCGCCAGCAGCTCGACAGGGGTAGATACGCAGTATTTT.

This clonotype occurred many times. The chain employs TRBV18 and TRBJ2-3; D may match TRBD1 or TRBD2 (6 bases each). The CDR3 is 14 amino acids. CDR1 and CDR2 (germline): KGHSH, LQKENI. The ends were cut back, 3 bases at V and 3 bases at J, with 10 bases in the middle. The CDR3 loop is CASSPGGETDTQYF. DNA for the CDR3: TGTGCCAGCTCACCGGGGGGCGAAACAGATACGCAGTATTTT.

The table lists this clonotype with many counts. The V call is TRBV12-3 or TRBV12-4, the J call TRBJ2-3, with D possibly TRBD2 on 6 matching bases. V dropped 4 bases and J dropped 4 bases, with 15 bases sitting between them. The CDR3 runs to 15 residues. As DNA, the CDR3 is TGTGCCAGCAGTTGGAAGCGAGGCGGGGCAGATACGCAGTATTTT. It is translated as CASSWKRGGADTQYF.

The rearrangement uses TRBV3-1 and TRBJ2-3; possibly TRBD2 for D (6 bases). Deletions cut 3 bases from V and 7 bases from J, with 14 bases between. The CDR3 has 14 amino acids. Germline loops: CDR1 LGHDT, CDR2 YNNKEL (reference sequence). In DNA, the CDR3 is TGTGCCAGCAGCCAGAGTGGGACTGCTAATACGCAGTATTTT. As protein: CASSQSGTANTQYF.

This clonotype was counted at least ten times. The chain couples TRBV5-5 to TRBJ2-3, with 11 nucleotides matching TRBD2. The CDR3 extends over 16 amino acids. Germline CDR1 and CDR2: SGHKS and YYEKEE (reference sequence). V dropped 1 base and J dropped 4; count of bases not matched to a gene: 5. CDR3: CASSLPLAGVSDTQYF. CDR3 sequence (DNA): TGTGCCAGCAGCTTGCCACTAGCGGGGGTCTCAGATACGCAGTATTTT.

CDR3 coding DNA: TGTGCCACCAGCAGCGCAGCTAGTCGAGAGACCCAGTACTTC. The encoded protein is CATSSAASRETQYF. V usage is TRBV15 and J usage is TRBJ2-5; D not resolved. The CDR3 has 14 residues. V lost 3 bases and J lost 4, with 12 bases in between. In germline, CDR1 is LNHNV, CDR2 YYDKDF (reference sequence). Variable domain in full (rest from reference TRBV15 and TRBJ2-5): DAMVIQNPRYQVTQFGKPVTLSCSQTLNHNVMYWYQQKSSQAPKLLFHYYDKDFNNEADTPDNFQSRRPNTSFCFLDIRSPGLGDTAMYLCATSSAASRETQYFGPGTRLLVL.

This clonotype was observed at least ten times. The gene calls are TRBV28 and TRBJ1-2, with D possibly TRBD1 on 5 matching bases. V was clipped by 2 bases and J by 4 bases, with 8 bases between them. Germline V lookup: CDR1 MDHEN, CDR2 SYDVKM. There are 13 residues in the CDR3. Written as DNA, the CDR3 is TGTGCCAGCAGTTTAGGGAGGGGCTATGGCTACACCTTC. It translates to CASSLGRGYGYTF.

There are a few counts of this clonotype. V gene TRBV6-2 or TRBV6-3 combines with J gene TRBJ2-2; unclear D gene. Trimming cost V 3 bases and J 3 bases, with 8 bases left between them. In germline, CDR1 is MNHEY, CDR2 SVGEGT. The CDR3 sequence is 14 residues long. DNA of the CDR3: TGTGCCAGCAGTTATGGGAAGGACACCGGGGAGCTGTTTTTT. It translates to CASSYGKDTGELFF.

V usage is TRBV7-2 and J usage is TRBJ2-5, with TRBD2 matching over 11 bases. CDR1 SGHTA and CDR2 FQGNSA come from the germline V gene. Germline trimming cut 5 bases from V and 5 bases from J; bases unmatched to any gene: 7. The length of the CDR3 is 15 residues. CDR3 coding DNA: TGTGCCAGCAGCCTTACAATAGCGGGGGGGGAGACCCAGTACTTC. This encodes CASSLTIAGGETQYF.

This chain links TRBV5-1 with TRBJ2-3; D is possibly TRBD1 (6 bases). This CDR3 is 16 amino acids long. V lost 0 bases to trimming and J lost 6 bases, with 17 bases between them. Germline V lookup: CDR1 SGHRS, CDR2 YFSETQ. In DNA, the CDR3 is TGCGCCAGCAGCTTGGGTCCAGGTCAGGGGAAGGATACGCAGTATTTT. This gives the protein CASSLGPGQGKDTQYF.

A few counts support this clonotype. The chain joins TRBV11-2 to TRBJ1-4, with D perhaps TRBD1 (5 bases). This CDR3 region has 14 residues. Trimming cost V 2 bases and J 5 bases, with 9 bases left between them. The V gene's germline CDR1 is SGHAT and CDR2 FQNNGV. The CDR3 coding sequence is TGTGCCAGCAGCTTAACCAGGGAGAATGAAAAACTGTTTTTT. Translating it yields CASSLTRENEKLFF.

This clonotype appeared a few times. CDR3 in amino acids: CASSLEGRWGTDTQYF. In DNA form, the CDR3 reads TGTGCCAGCAGCTTAGAGGGGAGGTGGGGCACAGATACGCAGTATTTT. V gene TRBV7-2 combines with J gene TRBJ2-3; D might be TRBD2 (6 bases). CDR1 and CDR2 (germline): SGHTA, FQGNSA. This CDR3 contains 16 residues. V was shortened by 1 base and J by 1 base, with 12 bases between the two germline ends.

The V call is TRBV4-3, the J call TRBJ2-2, with 9 bases matching TRBD2. Germline CDR1 is LGHNA and CDR2 is YSLEER. The CDR3 has 16 residues. V was clipped by 0 bases and J by 6 bases; unmatched bases: 5. This CDR3 is CASSQDPAGGSGELFF. DNA for the CDR3: TGCGCCAGCAGCCAAGATCCAGCGGGGGGTTCCGGGGAGCTGTTTTTT.

This chain uses TRBV7-2 with TRBJ2-6; TRBD1 matches at 8 bases. The CDR3 runs to 20 residues. Germline V lookup: CDR1 SGHTA, CDR2 FQGNSA. Unmatched junction bases numbered 12, after V lost 2 bases and J lost 0 bases. The CDR3 region is CASSLSLPDREYSGANVLTF. CDR3 nucleotides: TGTGCCAGCAGCTTATCTCTCCCGGACAGGGAATACTCTGGGGCCAACGTCCTGACTTTC.

Many counts were recorded for this clonotype. V is TRBV11-2 and J is TRBJ2-7; D perhaps matches TRBD2 (6 bases). The CDR3 length is 18 residues. Germline CDR1 reads SGHAT; CDR2 reads FQNNGV. V dropped 3 bases and J dropped 1 base, with 22 bases sitting between them. CDR3 sequence reads: CASSFSDGGGLWSYEQYV. The CDR3 DNA is TGTGCCAGCAGCTTTTCGGACGGCGGAGGGTTGTGGTCCTACGAGCAGTACGTC.

This clonotype was seen a handful of times. CDR3 nucleotide sequence: TGTGCCAGTAGCCCTGGGGTTAGCGGGGGCACAGATACGCAGTATTTT. Amino acids: CASSPGVSGGTDTQYF. The chain uses TRBV19 and TRBJ2-3; 8 bases match TRBD2. Germline V gene lookup returns CDR1 LNHDA and CDR2 SQIVND (reference sequence). V lost 6 bases to trimming and J lost 1 base; unmatched junction nucleotides: 9. CDR3 size: 16 residues.